Listed here are 18 T cell receptor beta chains from one sample, sequenced in a study of CD4 T cells in relation to SARS-CoV-2 and coronaviruses. TCRdb keeps only in-frame clones here, not all; method: immunoSEQ multiplex PCR. The sample yields about 56,000 clones, under 95% seen once. Specimen: naive CD4+ T cells from PBMCs. Subset given: naive CD4+ T cells isolated by negative enrichment. These TCRs come from an adult with COVID-19.

The V call is TRBV30, the J call TRBJ2-7; D uncertain. This CDR3 is built from 13 residues. Germline V gene data show CDR1 as GTSNPN and CDR2 as SVGIG (reference sequence). V lost 3 bases and J 2 bases, leaving 11 bases between the germline ends. Here the CDR3 reads CAWSKGLTYEQYF. As DNA, the CDR3 is TGTGCCTGGAGCAAGGGCTTAACCTACGAGCAGTACTTC.

The chain employs TRBV11-1 and TRBJ2-2; maybe TRBD1 (5 bases). Trimming pared 5 bases from V and 2 bases from J, leaving 9 bases between. Per germline, CDR1 SGHAT and CDR2 FQDESV (reference sequence). The CDR3 loop spans 14 amino acids. In DNA, the CDR3 is TGTGCCAGCAGCACCACAGGAAACACCGGGGAGCTGTTTTTT. Translated: CASSTTGNTGELFF.

This clone was counted a single time. The chain recombines TRBV9 with TRBJ2-5, with no clear D. The germline V and J ends were trimmed by 1 base and 5 bases, with 9 bases remaining between them. CDR1 is SGDLS, CDR2 YYNGEE, per germline. This CDR3 is built from 13 residues. The CDR3 nucleotides read TGTGCCAGCAGCGTAATCCCACAGGAGACCCAGTACTTC. It encodes CASSVIPQETQYF.

The V and J genes are TRBV7-9 and TRBJ1-4, with D possibly TRBD1 on 6 matching bases. Germline CDR1 SEHNR, CDR2 FQNEAQ (reference sequence). V lost 2 bases and J lost 5, with 9 bases in between. The CDR3 runs 14 residues. CDR3 amino acids: CASSLPGANEKLFF. CDR3 DNA sequence: TGTGCCAGCAGCTTACCAGGGGCCAATGAAAAACTGTTTTTT.

Notes on this clone: This sample also contains other DNA sequences that code for the same CDR3. V and J are TRBV7-3 and TRBJ2-1, with D perhaps assigned TRBD1 or TRBD2 (5 bases each). This CDR3 spans 13 amino acids. The germline V gene encodes CDR1 SGHTA and CDR2 FQGTGA. V lost 4 bases and J 6 bases, leaving 10 bases between the germline ends. CDR3 nucleotides: TGTGCCAGCAGCTCTAGTGGGGGCAATGAGCAGTTCTTC. This encodes CASSSSGGNEQFF.

The chain carries TRBV4-1 and TRBJ1-6; D is ambiguous. Germline V gene lookup returns CDR1 MGHRA and CDR2 YSYEKL. There are 16 residues in the CDR3. The V end was cut by 4 bases, the J end by 3 bases, with 13 bases between. This CDR3 reads CASSPPGQLYNSPLHF. Written as DNA, the CDR3 is TGCGCCAGCAGCCCCCCCGGGCAGCTCTATAATTCACCCCTCCACTTT.

The chain joins TRBV30 to TRBJ2-7; 9 positions agree with TRBD1. Per the germline V gene, CDR1 is GTSNPN and CDR2 is SVGIG (reference sequence). V shed 4 bases, J shed 2 bases, and the junction held 3 bases outside the gene matches. This CDR3 contains 13 residues. Here the CDR3 reads CAWTRDRAYEQYF. CDR3 coding DNA: TGTGCCTGGACCCGGGACAGGGCCTACGAGCAGTACTTC.

This chain uses TRBV28 with TRBJ2-7; 9 bases align to TRBD2. The CDR3 runs to 16 residues. The germline gives CDR1 MDHEN, CDR2 SYDVKM. Trimming took 5 bases from V and 7 from J; bases not matched to a gene: 15. This CDR3 reads CASSPAVAGGPQEQYF. In DNA, the CDR3 is TGTGCCAGCAGTCCCGCGGTGGCGGGAGGGCCACAGGAGCAGTACTTC.

CDR3 sequence (DNA): TGTGCCAGCATTATGGGGCAGACCACCGGGGAGCTGTTTTTT. This sequence encodes CASIMGQTTGELFF. The chain employs TRBV6-5 and TRBJ2-2, with TRBD1 as a possible D gene (5 bases). Germline CDR1 MNHEY, CDR2 SVGAGI. V lost 7 bases and J 4 bases, leaving 13 bases between the germline ends. CDR3 size: 14 residues.

The chain is built from TRBV7-9 and TRBJ2-5; unclear D gene. The CDR3 is 14 amino acids. The V end lost 0 bases, the J end lost 2 bases, and 7 bases lay between the germline ends. CDR1 and CDR2 from the germline V gene are SEHNR and FQNEAQ (reference sequence). As DNA, the CDR3 is TGTGCCAGCAGCTTAGCACTGGGGCAAGAGACCCAGTACTTC. It translates to CASSLALGQETQYF.

This sequence joins TRBV3-1 (or the pseudogene TRBV3-2) and TRBJ2-5; TRBD2 matches 7 bases. The V gene's germline CDR1 is LGHDT and CDR2 YNNKEL (reference sequence). The ends lost 4 bases at V and 5 bases at J; junction bases unmatched: 16. The CDR3 runs to 17 residues. CDR3 in amino acids: CASSRGVKRGPGETQYF. In DNA form, the CDR3 reads TGTGCCAGCAGCCGTGGAGTCAAGCGGGGACCGGGGGAGACCCAGTACTTC.

This rearrangement joins TRBV28 to TRBJ2-1, with D uncertain. V dropped 6 bases and J dropped 5 bases, with 5 bases sitting between them. Germline CDR1 is MDHEN and CDR2 is SYDVKM. This CDR3 spans 11 amino acids. The CDR3 loop is CASRENNEQFF. CDR3 nucleotides: TGTGCCAGCAGAGAAAACAATGAGCAGTTCTTC.

The V call is TRBV2, the J call TRBJ2-5; tentative D call: TRBD1 (6 bases). Germline V CDR1 and CDR2: SNHLY, FYNNEI. V lost 6 bases and J lost 2, with 7 bases in between. CDR3 size: 12 residues. CDR3 coding DNA: TGTGCCAGCAGGGGACAACAAGAGACCCAGTACTTC. It codes for CASRGQQETQYF.

V and J are TRBV13 and TRBJ2-3; D is perhaps TRBD2 (6 bases). The CDR3 length is 15 residues. Germline values: CDR1 PRHDT, CDR2 FYEKMQ (reference sequence). Trimming took off 1 base at V and 0 bases at J, with 8 bases between the two ends. The CDR3 sequence is CASSLVSGSTDTQYF. CDR3 sequence (DNA): TGTGCCAGCAGCTTAGTTAGCGGAAGCACAGATACGCAGTATTTT.

The V and J genes are TRBV28 and TRBJ2-7; D might be TRBD1 (5 bases). CDR1 MDHEN and CDR2 SYDVKM come from the germline V gene. The V end lost 3 bases, the J end lost 7 bases, and 16 bases lay between the germline ends. The CDR3 length is 14 residues. The CDR3 DNA is TGTGCCAGCAGTTTCGGACATCCGCTCGGAGAGCAGTACTTC. Translating it yields CASSFGHPLGEQYF.

The chain carries TRBV7-9 and TRBJ2-2; 10 positions agree with TRBD2. V dropped 5 bases and J dropped 6; count of bases not matched to a gene: 9. Germline V gene lookup returns CDR1 SEHNR and CDR2 FQNEAQ (reference sequence). The CDR3 extends over 16 amino acids. In DNA, the CDR3 is TGTGCCAGCAGCCCGGGGGGACTAGCGTTCCCCGGGGAGCTGTTTTTT. Translating it yields CASSPGGLAFPGELFF.

The chain recombines TRBV5-4 with TRBJ2-5; 7 positions match TRBD1. This CDR3 has 15 residues. The V gene end was trimmed by 3 bases and the J gene end by 1 base; junction bases not matched to a gene: 6. The germline CDR1 and CDR2 sequences are SGHNT and YYREEE (reference sequence). The CDR3 here is CASSSLWDSQETQYF. The CDR3 nucleotides are TGTGCCAGCAGCTCGCTATGGGACAGCCAAGAGACCCAGTACTTC.

The chain recombines TRBV10-3 with TRBJ2-2; D remains ambiguous. V dropped 6 bases and J dropped 4 bases, with 12 bases sitting between them. The CDR3 length is 14 residues. The germline V gene has CDR1 ENHRY and CDR2 SYGVKD. The CDR3: CAIRGGGRTGELFF. The DNA for the CDR3 is TGTGCCATCAGAGGCGGCGGTCGCACCGGGGAGCTGTTTTTT.